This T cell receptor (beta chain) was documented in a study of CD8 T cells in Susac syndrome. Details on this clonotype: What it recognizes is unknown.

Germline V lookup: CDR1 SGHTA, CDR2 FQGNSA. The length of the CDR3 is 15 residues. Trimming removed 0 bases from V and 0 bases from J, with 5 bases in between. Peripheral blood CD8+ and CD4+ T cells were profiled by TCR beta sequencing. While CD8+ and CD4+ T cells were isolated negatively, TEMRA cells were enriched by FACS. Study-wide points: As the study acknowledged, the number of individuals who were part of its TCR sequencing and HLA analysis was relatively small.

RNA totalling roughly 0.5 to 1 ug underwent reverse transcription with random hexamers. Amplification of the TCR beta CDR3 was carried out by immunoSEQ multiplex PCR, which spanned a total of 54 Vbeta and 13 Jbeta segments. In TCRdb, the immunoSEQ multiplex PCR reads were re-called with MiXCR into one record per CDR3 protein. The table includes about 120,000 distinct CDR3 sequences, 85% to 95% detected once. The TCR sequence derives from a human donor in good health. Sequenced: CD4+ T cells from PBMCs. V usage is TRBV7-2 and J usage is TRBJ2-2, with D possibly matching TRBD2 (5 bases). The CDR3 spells CASSLASANTGELFF. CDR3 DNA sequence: TGTGCCAGCAGCTTAGCTAGCGCGAACACCGGGGAGCTGTTTTTT.